This record looks at one T cell receptor beta chain sequence and its context. Its antigen is undetermined. This CDR3 spans 16 amino acids. Germline loops: CDR1 LGHNA, CDR2 YNFKEQ. With 3 bases clipped from V and 1 base from J, the junction kept 5 bases outside the gene matches. This entry is derived from a study of OX40 agonist ivuxolimab in advanced cancers. The overall study: Patients receiving dose escalation had hepatocellular carcinoma, melanoma, renal cell or head and neck cancer. Study findings and constraints: CD4+ T cells averaged fewer expanded clones than CD8+ T cells.

Data came from immunoSEQ multiplex PCR; TCRdb stores just in-frame clones and leaves some out. The sample includes approximately 62,000 clones, roughly nine tenths of them seen just once. The chain is built from TRBV4-2 and TRBJ2-3; the match to TRBD2 covers 9 bases. The input for sequencing was CD4+ or CD8+ T cells sorted from blood, taken in a trial of the OX40 agonist ivuxolimab. The receptor comes from an adult with an advanced solid tumor such as melanoma, head and neck, liver or kidney cancer. CDR3 residues: CASSQEAGGGTDTQYF. As DNA, the CDR3 is TGTGCCAGCAGCCAGGAGGCGGGAGGGGGCACAGATACGCAGTATTTT.